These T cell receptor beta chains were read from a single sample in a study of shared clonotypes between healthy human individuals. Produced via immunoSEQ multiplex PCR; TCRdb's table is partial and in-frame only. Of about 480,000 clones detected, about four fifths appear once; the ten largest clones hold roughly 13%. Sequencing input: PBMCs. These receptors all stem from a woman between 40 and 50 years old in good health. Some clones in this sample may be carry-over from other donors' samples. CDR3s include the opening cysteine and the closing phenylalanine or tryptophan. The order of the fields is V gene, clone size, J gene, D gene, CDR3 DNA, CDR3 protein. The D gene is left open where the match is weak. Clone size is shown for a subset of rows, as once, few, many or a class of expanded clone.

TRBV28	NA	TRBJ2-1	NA	TGTGCCAGCAGTTATGGCGGGACTTCCTACAATGAGCAGTTCTTC	CASSYGGTSYNEQFF
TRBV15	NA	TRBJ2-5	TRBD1	TGTGCCACCAGCAGTATCAGGACAGGCCAAGAGACCCAGTACTTC	CATSSIRTGQETQYF
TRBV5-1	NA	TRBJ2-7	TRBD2	TGCGCCAGCAGCCCCGGGGGGACCTCCTACGAGCAGTACTTC	CASSPGGTSYEQYF
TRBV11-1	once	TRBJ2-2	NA	TGTGCCAGCAGCTTAGAGTATGGCGGGGAGCTGTTTTTT	CASSLEYGGELFF
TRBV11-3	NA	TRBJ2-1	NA	TGTGCCAGCAGCTTGGCAACCTCCGGGACTGGAAAGCAGTTCTTC	CASSLATSGTGKQFF
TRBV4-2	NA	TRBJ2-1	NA	TGTGCCAGCAGCCATTACAATGAGCAGTTCTTC	CASSHYNEQFF
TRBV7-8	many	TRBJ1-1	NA	TGTGCCAGCAGCTTAGGGGGGCTGGGCACTGAAGCTTTCTTT	CASSLGGLGTEAFF
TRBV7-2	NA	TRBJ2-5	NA	TGTGCCAGCAGCCGTCGACTAGGAGGGGAGACCCAGTACTTC	CASSRRLGGETQYF
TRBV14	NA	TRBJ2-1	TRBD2	TGTGCCAGCAGCCAAGCCCTAGCGGGATTCAATGAGCAGTTCTTC	CASSQALAGFNEQFF
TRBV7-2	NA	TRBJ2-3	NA	TGTGCCAGCAGACCTCCTTGGAGGGAGGCCACAGATACGCAGTATTTT	CASRPPWREATDTQYF
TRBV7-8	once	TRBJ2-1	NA	TGTGCCAGCAGCTTACTAGGCGGGTCGGATGAGCAGTTCTTC	CASSLLGGSDEQFF
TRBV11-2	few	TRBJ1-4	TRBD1	TGTGCCAGCAGCTTAGATCTTGGGACAGGGGCGACAGGACTGTTTTTT	CASSLDLGTGATGLFF
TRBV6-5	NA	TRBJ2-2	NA	TGTGCCAGCAGTTACTATGGCACCGGGGAGCTGTTTTTT	CASSYYGTGELFF
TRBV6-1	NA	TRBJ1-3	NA	TGTGCCAGCAGTAAGACGCGTTCTTCAGGAAACACCATATATTTT	CASSKTRSSGNTIYF
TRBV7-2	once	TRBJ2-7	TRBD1	TGTGCCAGCAGTAAGGGACAGGGAAGCACATACGAGCAGTACTTC	CASSKGQGSTYEQYF
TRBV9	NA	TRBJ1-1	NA	TGTGCCAGCAGCGTAGTGGGGGGAGGGACTGAAGCTTTCTTT	CASSVVGGGTEAFF
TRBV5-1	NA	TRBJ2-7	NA	TGCGCCAGCAGCTTGGCGTCAGGGGTGATCTACGAGCAGTACTTC	CASSLASGVIYEQYF
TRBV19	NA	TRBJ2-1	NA	TGTGCCAGTAGTATGGTTAGCGGAGCCTACAATGAGCAGTTCTTC	CASSMVSGAYNEQFF
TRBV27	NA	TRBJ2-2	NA	TGTGCCAGCAGTTTATGGGCTAGTATGGCCGGGGAGCTGTTTTTT	CASSLWASMAGELFF
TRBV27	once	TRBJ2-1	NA	TGTGCCAGCAGACCATCGGGACTGCCCTACAATGAGCAGTTCTTC	CASRPSGLPYNEQFF
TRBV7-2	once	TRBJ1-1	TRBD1	TGTGCCAGCAGCGAGAGGGGACAGGGGATAGGGAACACTGAAGCTTTCTTT	CASSERGQGIGNTEAFF
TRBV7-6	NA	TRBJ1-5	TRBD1	TGTGCCAGCAGCCCGGGGACAGGGGGCAGGGGCAATCAGCCCCAGCATTTT	CASSPGTGGRGNQPQHF
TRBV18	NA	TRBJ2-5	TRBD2	TGTGCCAGCTCACCTAGCGGGAGTGTGGAGACCCAGTACTTC	CASSPSGSVETQYF
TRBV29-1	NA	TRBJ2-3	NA	TGCAGCCCTGACGGCACTAGCACAGATACGCAGTATTTT	CSPDGTSTDTQYF
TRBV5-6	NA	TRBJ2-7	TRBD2	TGTGCCAGCAGCTTAAGACTAGCGGGAGAGGGAGACGAGCAGTACTTC	CASSLRLAGEGDEQYF
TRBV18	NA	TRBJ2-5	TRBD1	TGTGCCAGCTCACCAGGGACAGAAGAGACCCAGTACTTC	CASSPGTEETQYF